This T cell receptor (beta chain) was recorded in a study of blood T cell repertoires in COVID-19. Trimming stripped 3 bases from V and 2 bases from J, with 17 bases between. Germline CDR1 SGHRS, CDR2 YFSETQ. This CDR3 is 16 amino acids long. Generated by immunoSEQ multiplex PCR, the TCRdb table keeps only in-frame clones and is missing some. Altogether 300,000 to 400,000 clones are present, around 86% being singletons, with the ten largest covering about 6%. This receptor was identified in a woman aged 45-59 years with COVID-19, enrolled during active disease. The chain joins TRBV5-1 to TRBJ1-1, with D tentatively TRBD1 (6 bases). Material for sequencing was peripheral blood. CDR3 in amino acids: CASSSPTGRSNTEAFF. DNA for the CDR3: TGCGCCAGCAGCTCCCCGACAGGCCGCTCAAACACTGAAGCTTTCTTT. The full variable domain, completed using reference TRBV5-1 and TRBJ1-1, is KAGVTQTPRYLIKTRGQQVTLSCSPISGHRSVSWYQQTPGQGLQFLFEYFSETQRNKGNFPGRFSGRQFSNSRSEMNVSTLELGDSALYLCASSSPTGRSNTEAFFGQGTRLTVV.